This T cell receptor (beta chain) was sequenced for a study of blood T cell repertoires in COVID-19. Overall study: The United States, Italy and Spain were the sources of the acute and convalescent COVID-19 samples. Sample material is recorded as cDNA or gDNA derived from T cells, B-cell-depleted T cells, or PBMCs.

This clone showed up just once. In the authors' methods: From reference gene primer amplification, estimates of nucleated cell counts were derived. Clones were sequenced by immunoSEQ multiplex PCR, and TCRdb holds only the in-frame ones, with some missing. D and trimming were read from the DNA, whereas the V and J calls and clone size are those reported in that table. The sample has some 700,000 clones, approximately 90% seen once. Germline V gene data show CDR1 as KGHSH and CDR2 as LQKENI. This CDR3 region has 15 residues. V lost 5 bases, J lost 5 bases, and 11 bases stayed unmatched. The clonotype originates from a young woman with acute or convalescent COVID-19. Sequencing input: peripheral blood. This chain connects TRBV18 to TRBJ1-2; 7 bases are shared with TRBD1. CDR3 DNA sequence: TGTGCCAGCTCAGATGGACAGGCTACTATTTATGGCTACACCTTC. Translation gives CASSDGQATIYGYTF.